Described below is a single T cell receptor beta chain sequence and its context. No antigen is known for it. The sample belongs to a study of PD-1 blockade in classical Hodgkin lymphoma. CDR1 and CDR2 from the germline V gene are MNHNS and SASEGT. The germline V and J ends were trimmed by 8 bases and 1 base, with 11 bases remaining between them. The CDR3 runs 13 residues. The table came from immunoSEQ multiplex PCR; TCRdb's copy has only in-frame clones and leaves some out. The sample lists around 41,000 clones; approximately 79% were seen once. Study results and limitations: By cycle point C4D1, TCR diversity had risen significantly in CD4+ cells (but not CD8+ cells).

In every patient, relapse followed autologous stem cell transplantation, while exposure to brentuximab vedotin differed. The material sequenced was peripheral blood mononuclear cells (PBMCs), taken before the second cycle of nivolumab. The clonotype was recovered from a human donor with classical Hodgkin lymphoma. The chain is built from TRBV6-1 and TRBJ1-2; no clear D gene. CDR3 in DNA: TGTGCCAGCTCTGACAAGAGTAACTATGGCTACACCTTC. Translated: CASSDKSNYGYTF.